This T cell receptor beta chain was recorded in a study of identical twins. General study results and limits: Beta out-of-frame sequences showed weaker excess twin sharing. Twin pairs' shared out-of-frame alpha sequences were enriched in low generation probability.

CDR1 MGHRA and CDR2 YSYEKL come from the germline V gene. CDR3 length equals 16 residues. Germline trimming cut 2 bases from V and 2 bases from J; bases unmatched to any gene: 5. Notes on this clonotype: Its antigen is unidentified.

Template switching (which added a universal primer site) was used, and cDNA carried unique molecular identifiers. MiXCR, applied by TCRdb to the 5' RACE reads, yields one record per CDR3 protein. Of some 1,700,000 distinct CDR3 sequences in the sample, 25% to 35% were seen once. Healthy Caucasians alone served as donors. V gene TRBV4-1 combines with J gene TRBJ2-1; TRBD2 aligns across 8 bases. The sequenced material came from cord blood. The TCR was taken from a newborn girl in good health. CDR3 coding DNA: TGCGCCAGCAGCCAAACTCGGGGGGGCGCCTACAATGAGCAGTTCTTC. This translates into CASSQTRGGAYNEQFF.